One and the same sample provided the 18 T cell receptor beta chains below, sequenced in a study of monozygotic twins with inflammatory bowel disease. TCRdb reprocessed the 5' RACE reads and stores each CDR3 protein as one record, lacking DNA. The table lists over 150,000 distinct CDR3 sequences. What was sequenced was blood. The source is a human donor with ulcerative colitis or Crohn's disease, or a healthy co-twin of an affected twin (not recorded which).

The CDR3 protein is CASSSRRGTGGEKLFF. The V and J genes are TRBV5-4 and TRBJ1-4; TCRdb lists TRBD1, though no DNA is available to test this call. Germline CDR1 SGHNT, CDR2 YYREEE (reference sequence). The CDR3 has 16 residues.

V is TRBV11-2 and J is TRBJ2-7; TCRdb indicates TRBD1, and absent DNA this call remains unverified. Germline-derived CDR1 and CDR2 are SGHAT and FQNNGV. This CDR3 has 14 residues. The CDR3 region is CASSISGGTWEQYF.

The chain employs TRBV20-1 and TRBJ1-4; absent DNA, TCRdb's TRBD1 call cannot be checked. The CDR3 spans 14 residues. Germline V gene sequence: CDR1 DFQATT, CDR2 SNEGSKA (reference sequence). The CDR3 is CSAAPGPTNEKLFF.

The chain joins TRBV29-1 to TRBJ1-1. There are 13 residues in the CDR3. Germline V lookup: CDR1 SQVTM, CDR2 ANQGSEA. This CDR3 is CSVGDSWNTEAFF.

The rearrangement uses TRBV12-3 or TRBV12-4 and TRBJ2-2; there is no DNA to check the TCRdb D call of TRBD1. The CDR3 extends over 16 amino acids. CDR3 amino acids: CASSLSDPEGTGELFF.

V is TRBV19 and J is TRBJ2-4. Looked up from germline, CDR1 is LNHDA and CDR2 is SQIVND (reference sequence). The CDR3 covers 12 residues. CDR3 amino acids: CASSIAENIQYF.

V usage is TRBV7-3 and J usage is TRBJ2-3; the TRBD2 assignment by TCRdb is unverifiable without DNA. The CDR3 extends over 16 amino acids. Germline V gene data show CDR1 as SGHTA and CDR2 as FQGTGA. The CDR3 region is CASSLQAGRNTDTQYF.

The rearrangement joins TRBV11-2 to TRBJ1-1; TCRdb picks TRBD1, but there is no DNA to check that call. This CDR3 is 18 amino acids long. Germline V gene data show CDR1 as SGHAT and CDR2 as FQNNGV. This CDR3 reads CASSPRFPQTRLNTEAFF.

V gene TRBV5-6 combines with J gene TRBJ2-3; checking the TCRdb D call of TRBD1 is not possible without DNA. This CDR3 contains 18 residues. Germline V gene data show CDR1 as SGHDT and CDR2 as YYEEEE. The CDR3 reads CASSLVARQGTSTDTQYF.

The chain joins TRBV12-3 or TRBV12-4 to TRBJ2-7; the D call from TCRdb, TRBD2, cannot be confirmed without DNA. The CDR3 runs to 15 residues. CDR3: CASRGDREGVYEQYF.

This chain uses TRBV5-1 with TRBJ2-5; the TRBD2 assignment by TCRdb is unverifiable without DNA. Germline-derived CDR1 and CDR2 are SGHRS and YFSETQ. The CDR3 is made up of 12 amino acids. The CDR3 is CASSLQRETQYF.

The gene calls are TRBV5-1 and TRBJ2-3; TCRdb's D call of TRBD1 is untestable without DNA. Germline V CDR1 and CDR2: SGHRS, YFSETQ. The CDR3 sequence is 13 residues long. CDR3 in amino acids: CASSTRYTDTQYF.

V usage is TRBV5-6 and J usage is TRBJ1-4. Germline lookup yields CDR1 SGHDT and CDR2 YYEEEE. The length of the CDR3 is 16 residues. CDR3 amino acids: CASSTGLIATNEKLFF.

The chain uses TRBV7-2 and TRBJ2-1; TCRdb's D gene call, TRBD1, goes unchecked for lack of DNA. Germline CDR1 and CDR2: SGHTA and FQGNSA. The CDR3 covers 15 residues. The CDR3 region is CASSLSGGAFNEQFF.

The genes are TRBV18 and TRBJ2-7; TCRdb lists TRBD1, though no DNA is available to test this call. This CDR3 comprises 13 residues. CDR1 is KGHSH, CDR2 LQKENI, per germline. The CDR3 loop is CASSPPGDDEQYF.

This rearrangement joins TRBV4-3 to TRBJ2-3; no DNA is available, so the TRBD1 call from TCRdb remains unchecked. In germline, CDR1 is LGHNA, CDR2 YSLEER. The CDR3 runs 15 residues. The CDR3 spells CASSRSLVGTDTQYF.

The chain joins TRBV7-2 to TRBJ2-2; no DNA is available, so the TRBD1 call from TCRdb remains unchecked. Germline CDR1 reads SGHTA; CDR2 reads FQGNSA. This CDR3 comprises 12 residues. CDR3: CAGRTGTGELFF.

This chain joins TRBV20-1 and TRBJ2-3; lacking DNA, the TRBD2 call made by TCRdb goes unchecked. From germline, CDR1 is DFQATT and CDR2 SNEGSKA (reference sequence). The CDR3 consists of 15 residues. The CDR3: CSASGLAEPKDTQYF.